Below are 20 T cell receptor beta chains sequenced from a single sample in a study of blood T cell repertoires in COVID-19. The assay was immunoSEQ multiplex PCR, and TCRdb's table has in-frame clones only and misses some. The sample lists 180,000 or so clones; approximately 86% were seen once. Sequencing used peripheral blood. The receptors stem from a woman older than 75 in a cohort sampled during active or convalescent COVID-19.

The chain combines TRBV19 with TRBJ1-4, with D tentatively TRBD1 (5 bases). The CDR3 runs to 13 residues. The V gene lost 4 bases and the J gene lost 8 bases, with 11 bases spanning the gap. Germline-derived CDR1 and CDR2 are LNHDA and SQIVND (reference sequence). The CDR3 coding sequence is TGTGCCAGTAGTAGGGGGGTCCAAGAAAAACTGTTTTTT. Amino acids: CASSRGVQEKLFF.

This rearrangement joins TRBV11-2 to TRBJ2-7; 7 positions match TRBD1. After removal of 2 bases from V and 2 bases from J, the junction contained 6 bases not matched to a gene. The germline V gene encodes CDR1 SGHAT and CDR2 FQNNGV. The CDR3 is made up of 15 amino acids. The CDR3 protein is CASSLRTGTAYEQYV. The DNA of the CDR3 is TGTGCCAGCAGCTTACGAACCGGGACAGCCTACGAGCAGTACGTC.

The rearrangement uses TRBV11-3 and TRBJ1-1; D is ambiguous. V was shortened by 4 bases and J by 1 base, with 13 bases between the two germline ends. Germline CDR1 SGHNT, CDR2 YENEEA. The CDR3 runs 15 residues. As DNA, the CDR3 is TGTGCCAGCAGCTCAGCGACGCTTAAGAACACTGAAGCTTTCTTT. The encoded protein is CASSSATLKNTEAFF.

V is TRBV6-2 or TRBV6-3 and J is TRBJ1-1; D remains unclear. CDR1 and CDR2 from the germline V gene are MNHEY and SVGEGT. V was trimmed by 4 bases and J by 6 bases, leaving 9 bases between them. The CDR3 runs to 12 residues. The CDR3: CASSSVTPEAFF. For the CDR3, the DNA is TGTGCCAGCAGTTCCGTAACACCTGAAGCTTTCTTT.

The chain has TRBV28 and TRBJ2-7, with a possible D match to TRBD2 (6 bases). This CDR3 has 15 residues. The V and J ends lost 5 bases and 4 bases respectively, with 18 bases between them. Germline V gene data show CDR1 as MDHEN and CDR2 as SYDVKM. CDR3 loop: CASSPGAGMSYEQYV. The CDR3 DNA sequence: TGTGCCAGCAGTCCCGGGGCGGGAATGAGTTACGAGCAGTACGTC.

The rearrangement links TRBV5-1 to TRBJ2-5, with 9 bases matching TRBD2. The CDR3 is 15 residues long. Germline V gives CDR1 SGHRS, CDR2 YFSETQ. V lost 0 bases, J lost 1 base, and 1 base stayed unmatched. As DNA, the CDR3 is TGCGCCAGCAGCTTGGGCGGGGGGGTCCAAGAGACCCAGTACTTC. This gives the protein CASSLGGGVQETQYF.

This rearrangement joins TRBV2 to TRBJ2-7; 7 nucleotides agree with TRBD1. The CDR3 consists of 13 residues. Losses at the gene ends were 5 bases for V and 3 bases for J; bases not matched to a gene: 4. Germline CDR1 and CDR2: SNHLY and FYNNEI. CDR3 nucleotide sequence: TGTGCCAGCAGTATTAACAGGGGCTACGAGCAGTACGTC. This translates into CASSINRGYEQYV.

CDR3 loop: CASKDGSVGTDTQYF. The CDR3 DNA follows: TGTGCCAGCAAGGACGGGAGTGTGGGTACAGATACGCAGTATTTT. The chain joins TRBV6-5 to TRBJ2-3, with D tentatively TRBD2 (6 bases). CDR1 and CDR2 from the germline V gene are MNHEY and SVGAGI. CDR3 length: 15 amino acids. The V and J ends lost 7 bases and 3 bases respectively, with 17 bases between them.

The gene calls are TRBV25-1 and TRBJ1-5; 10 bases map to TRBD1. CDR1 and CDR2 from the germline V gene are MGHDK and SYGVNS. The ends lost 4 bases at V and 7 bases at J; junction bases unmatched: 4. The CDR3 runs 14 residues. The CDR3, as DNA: TGTGCCAGCAGTGGACAGGGGGCGAGGCAGCCCCAGCATTTT. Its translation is CASSGQGARQPQHF.

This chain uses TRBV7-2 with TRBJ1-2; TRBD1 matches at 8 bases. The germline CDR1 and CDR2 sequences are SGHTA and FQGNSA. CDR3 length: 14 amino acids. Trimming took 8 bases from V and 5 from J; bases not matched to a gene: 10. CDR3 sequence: CASSRGQGLYGYTF. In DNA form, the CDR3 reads TGTGCCAGCTCCCGCGGACAGGGACTGTATGGCTACACCTTC.

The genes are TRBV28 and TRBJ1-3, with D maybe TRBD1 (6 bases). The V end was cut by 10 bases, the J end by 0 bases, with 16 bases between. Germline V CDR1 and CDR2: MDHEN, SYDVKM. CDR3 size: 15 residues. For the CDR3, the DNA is TGTGCCACTTCAGACAGGACCTCCTCTGGAAACACCATATATTTT. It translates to CATSDRTSSGNTIYF.

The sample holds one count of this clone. DNA of the CDR3: TGTGCCAGCAGCGGGACAGGGGGACAGGACACTGAAGCTTTCTTT. Translation gives CASSGTGGQDTEAFF. The chain uses TRBV28 and TRBJ1-1; TRBD1 agrees at 11 bases. The CDR3 has 15 amino acids. The germline V gene encodes CDR1 MDHEN and CDR2 SYDVKM. V dropped 6 bases and J dropped 3; count of bases not matched to a gene: 6.

The CDR3 region has the DNA TGTGCCAGTACCTCTCTAATATCCTCCCCTGAAGCTTTCTTT. It is translated as CASTSLISSPEAFF. This chain uses TRBV19 with TRBJ1-1; no reliable D call. Per the germline V gene, CDR1 is LNHDA and CDR2 is SQIVND (reference sequence). CDR3 size: 14 residues. The V end lost 7 bases, the J end lost 6 bases, and 18 bases lay between the germline ends.

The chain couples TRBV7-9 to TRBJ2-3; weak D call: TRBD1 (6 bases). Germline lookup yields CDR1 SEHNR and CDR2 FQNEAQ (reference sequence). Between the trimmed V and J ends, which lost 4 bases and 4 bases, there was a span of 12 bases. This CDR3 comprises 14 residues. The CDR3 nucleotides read TGTGCCAGCAGCTCCACAGGGCCGGCAGATACGCAGTATTTT. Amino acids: CASSSTGPADTQYF.

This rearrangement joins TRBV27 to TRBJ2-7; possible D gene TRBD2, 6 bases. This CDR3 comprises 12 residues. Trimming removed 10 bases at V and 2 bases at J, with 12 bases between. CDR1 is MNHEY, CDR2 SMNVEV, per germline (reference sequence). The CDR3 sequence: CATRDWTYEQYF. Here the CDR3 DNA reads TGTGCCACGAGGGACTGGACCTACGAGCAGTACTTC.

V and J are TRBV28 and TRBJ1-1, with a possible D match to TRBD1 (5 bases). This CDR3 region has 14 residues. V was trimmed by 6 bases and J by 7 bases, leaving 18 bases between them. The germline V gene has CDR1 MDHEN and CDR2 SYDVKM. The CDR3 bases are TGTGCCAGCAGCCTGGGACTGGGGGAGATTGAAGCTTTCTTT. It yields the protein CASSLGLGEIEAFF.

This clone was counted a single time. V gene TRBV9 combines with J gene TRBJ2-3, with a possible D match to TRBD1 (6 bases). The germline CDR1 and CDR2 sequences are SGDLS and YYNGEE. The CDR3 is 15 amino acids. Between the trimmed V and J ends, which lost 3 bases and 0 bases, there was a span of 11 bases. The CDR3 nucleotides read TGTGCCAGCAGCGAGGGACACGTAAGCACAGATACGCAGTATTTT. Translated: CASSEGHVSTDTQYF.

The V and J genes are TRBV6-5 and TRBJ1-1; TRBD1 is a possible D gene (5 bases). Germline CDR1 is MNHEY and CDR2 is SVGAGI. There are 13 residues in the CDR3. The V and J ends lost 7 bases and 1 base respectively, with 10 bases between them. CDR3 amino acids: CASKGHRNTEAFF. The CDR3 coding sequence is TGTGCCAGCAAAGGACACCGGAACACTGAAGCTTTCTTT.

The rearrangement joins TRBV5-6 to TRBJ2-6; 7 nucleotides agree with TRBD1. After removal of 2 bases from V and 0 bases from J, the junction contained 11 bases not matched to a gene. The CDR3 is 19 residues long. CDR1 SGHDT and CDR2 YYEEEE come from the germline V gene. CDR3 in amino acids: CASSFTNPGQSSGANVLTF. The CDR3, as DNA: TGTGCCAGCAGCTTTACGAACCCGGGACAGAGCTCTGGGGCCAACGTCCTGACTTTC.

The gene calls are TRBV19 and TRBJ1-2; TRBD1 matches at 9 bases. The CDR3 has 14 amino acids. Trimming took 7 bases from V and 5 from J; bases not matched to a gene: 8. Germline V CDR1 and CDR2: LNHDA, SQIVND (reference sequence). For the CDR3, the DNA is TGTGCCAGTAAAGAGACAGGGGGTCTTTATGGCTACACCTTC. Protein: CASKETGGLYGYTF. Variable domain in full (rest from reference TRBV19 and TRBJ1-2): DGGITQSPKYLFRKEGQNVTLSCEQNLNHDAMYWYRQDPGQGLRLIYYSQIVNDFQKGDIAEGYSVSREKKESFPLTVTSAQKNPTAFYLCASKETGGLYGYTFGSGTRLTVV.